This T cell receptor (beta chain) was recovered during a study of shared clonotypes between healthy human individuals. This clone was seen a handful of times. Its matching antigen is unknown. CDR3 length: 15 amino acids. The J segment lost 4 bases and the V segment lost 3 bases, leaving 5 bases of the junction unmatched. CDR1 SGHTA and CDR2 FQGNSA come from the germline V gene. The DNA input per sorted-subset replicate PCR was about 180 ng, corresponding to tens of thousands of T cell genomes. Measured with immunoSEQ multiplex PCR; TCRdb has only the in-frame clones, and not every one. This table has about 180,000 clones, about 93% appearing once. Points from the study as a whole: Relative to memory subsets, naive subsets generally showed larger estimated richness.

This chain links TRBV7-2 with TRBJ2-7; the match to TRBD2 covers 11 bases. The sequencing input was naive CD4+ T cells sorted from blood. Subset denoted: CD45RA+ positively selected. The source of this sequence is a woman aged 25 to 45 in good health. The CDR3 loop is CASSFRLAGRYEQYF. Written as DNA, the CDR3 is TGTGCCAGCAGCTTTCGACTAGCGGGAAGATACGAGCAGTACTTC.